These T cell receptor beta chains were read from a single sample in a study of blood T cell repertoires in COVID-19. Generated by immunoSEQ multiplex PCR, the TCRdb table keeps only in-frame clones and is missing some. The data show some 87,000 clones, 65% to 85% seen once. The sequencing sample was made of peripheral blood. These receptors originate from an elderly man with active or convalescent COVID-19. Each CDR3 is given with its conserved first and last residue.

CDR3	V	J
CASSLALAGSTDTQYF	TRBV7-9	TRBJ2-3
CATSRGARGRTEAFF	TRBV15	TRBJ1-1
CASSPGGNTEAFF	TRBV18	TRBJ1-1
CASSSQKEGQGVGAFF	TRBV21-1	TRBJ1-1
CASRTGQSYYGYTF	TRBV6-1	TRBJ1-2
CASSFSGQANYGYTF	TRBV28	TRBJ1-2
CASSSTGDQPQHF	TRBV12-3/TRBV12-4	TRBJ1-5
CASSAPLGVSAGANVLTF	TRBV2	TRBJ2-6
CASTSGQGGETQYF	TRBV5-1	TRBJ2-5
CASINSDRPYEQYF	TRBV28	TRBJ2-7
CASSHGLRDSNQPQHF	TRBV4-1	TRBJ1-5
CASSKVGAQGSPLHF	TRBV6-5	TRBJ1-6
CASSSGGAQYF	TRBV7-6	TRBJ2-3
CASNTGPGNGYTF	TRBV19	TRBJ1-2
CASRKTGDAYGYTF	TRBV6-5	TRBJ1-2
CAWSWPRLPHTGELFF	TRBV30	TRBJ2-2
CATSLGADRETQYF	TRBV19	TRBJ2-5
CASSHRDSQGNQPQHF	TRBV3-1/TRBV3-2	TRBJ1-5
CSASPLETQYF	TRBV20-1	TRBJ2-5
CASSLGLGGNQPQHF	TRBV5-1	TRBJ1-5
CASSPRQAAYEQYF	TRBV6-6	TRBJ2-7
CASSLASVSPLHF	TRBV5-1	TRBJ1-6
CASSFAPRGENQPQHF	TRBV12-1	TRBJ1-5
CASRESVVRGYTF	TRBV19	TRBJ1-2
CASSSGTGLSEKLFF	TRBV5-4	TRBJ1-4
CASSPTRLDGYTF	TRBV7-2	TRBJ1-2
CSVEDRGLSTEAFF	TRBV29-1	TRBJ1-1
CASRFFGWSGAGVSNTGELFF	TRBV27	TRBJ2-2
CASTQGSSYNSPLHF	TRBV6-1	TRBJ1-6
CASSQDSQRGATQYF	TRBV14	TRBJ2-5
CATLAHNEQFF	TRBV6-6	TRBJ2-1
CASSPLNNEQFF	TRBV18	TRBJ2-1
CASSLIVNSNQPQHF	TRBV7-2	TRBJ1-5
CASSLRIQGATEAFF	TRBV27	TRBJ1-1
CASSVAGLAAKNIQYF	TRBV9	TRBJ2-4
CASSETASGANVLTF	TRBV5-1	TRBJ2-6
CASSPRGAEKLFF	TRBV12-3/TRBV12-4	TRBJ1-4